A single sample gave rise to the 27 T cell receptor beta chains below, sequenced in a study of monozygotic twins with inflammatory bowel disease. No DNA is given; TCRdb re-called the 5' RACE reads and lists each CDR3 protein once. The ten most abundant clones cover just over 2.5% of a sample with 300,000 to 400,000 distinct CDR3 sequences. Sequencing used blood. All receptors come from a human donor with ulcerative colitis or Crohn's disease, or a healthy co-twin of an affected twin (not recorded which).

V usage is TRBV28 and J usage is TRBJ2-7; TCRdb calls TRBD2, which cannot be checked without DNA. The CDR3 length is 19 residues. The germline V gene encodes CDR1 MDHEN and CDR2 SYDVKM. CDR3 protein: CASLPRLRGAKFKTYEQYF.

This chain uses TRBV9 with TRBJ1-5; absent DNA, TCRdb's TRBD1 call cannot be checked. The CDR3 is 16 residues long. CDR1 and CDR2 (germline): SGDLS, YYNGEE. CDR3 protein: CASSADRGGGNQPQHF. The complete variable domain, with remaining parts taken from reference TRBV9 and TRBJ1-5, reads DSGVTQTPKHLITATGQRVTLRCSPRSGDLSVYWYQQSLDQGLQFLIQYYNGEERAKGNILERFSAQQFPDLHSELNLSSLELGDSALYFCASSADRGGGNQPQHFGDGTRLSIL.

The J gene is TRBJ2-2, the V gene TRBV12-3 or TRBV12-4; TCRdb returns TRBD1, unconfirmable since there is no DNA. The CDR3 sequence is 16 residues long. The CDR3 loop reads CASSPDGAWGTGELFF.

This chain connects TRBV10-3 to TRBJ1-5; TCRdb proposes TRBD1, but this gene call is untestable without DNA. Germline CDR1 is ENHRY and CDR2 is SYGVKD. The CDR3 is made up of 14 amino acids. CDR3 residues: CAIRGTDSNQPQHF.

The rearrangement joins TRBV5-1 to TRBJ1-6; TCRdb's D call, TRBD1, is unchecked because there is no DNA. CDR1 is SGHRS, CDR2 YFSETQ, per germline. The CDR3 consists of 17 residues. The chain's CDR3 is CASSLTGHSSYNSPLHF. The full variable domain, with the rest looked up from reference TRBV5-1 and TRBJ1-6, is KAGVTQTPRYLIKTRGQQVTLSCSPISGHRSVSWYQQTPGQGLQFLFEYFSETQRNKGNFPGRFSGRQFSNSRSEMNVSTLELGDSALYLCASSLTGHSSYNSPLHFGNGTRLTVT.

CDR3 sequence reads: CASSGTGEASYEQYF. The genes are TRBV25-1 and TRBJ2-7; TCRdb's assignment of TRBD1 cannot be checked, as there is no DNA. CDR1 MGHDK and CDR2 SYGVNS come from the germline V gene. The CDR3 runs to 15 residues.

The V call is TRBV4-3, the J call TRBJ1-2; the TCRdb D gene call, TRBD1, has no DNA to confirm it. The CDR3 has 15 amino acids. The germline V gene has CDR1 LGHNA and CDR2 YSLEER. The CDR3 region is CASSQDGGRNYGYTF.

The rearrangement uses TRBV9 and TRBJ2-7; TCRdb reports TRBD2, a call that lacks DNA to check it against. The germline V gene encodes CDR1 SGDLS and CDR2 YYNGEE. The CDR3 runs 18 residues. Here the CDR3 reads CASSVGLAGGTSSYEQYF. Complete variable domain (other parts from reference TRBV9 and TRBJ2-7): DSGVTQTPKHLITATGQRVTLRCSPRSGDLSVYWYQQSLDQGLQFLIQYYNGEERAKGNILERFSAQQFPDLHSELNLSSLELGDSALYFCASSVGLAGGTSSYEQYFGPGTRLTVT.

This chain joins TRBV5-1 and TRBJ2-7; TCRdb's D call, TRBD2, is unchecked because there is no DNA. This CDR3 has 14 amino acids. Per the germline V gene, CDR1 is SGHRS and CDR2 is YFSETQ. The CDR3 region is CASSLERPTYEQYF.

The CDR3: CASSQDRWLTPDTQYF. The chain is built from TRBV4-2 and TRBJ2-3. Germline V gives CDR1 LGHNA, CDR2 YNFKEQ. The CDR3 loop spans 16 amino acids.

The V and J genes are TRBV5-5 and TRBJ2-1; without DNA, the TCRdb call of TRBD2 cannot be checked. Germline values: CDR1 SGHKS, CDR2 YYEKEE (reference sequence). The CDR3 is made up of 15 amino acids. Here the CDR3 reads CASRPSGGAYNEQFF. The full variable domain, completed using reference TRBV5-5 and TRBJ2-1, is DAGVTQSPTHLIKTRGQQVTLRCSPISGHKSVSWYQQVLGQGPQFIFQYYEKEERGRGNFPDRFSARQFPNYSSELNVNALLLGDSALYLCASRPSGGAYNEQFFGPGTRLTVL.

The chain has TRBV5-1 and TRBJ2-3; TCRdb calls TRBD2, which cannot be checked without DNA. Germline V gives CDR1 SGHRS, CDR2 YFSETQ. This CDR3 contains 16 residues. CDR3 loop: CASSLGRLAGTDTQYF.

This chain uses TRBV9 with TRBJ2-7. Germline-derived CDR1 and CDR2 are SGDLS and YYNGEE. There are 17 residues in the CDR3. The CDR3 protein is CASSVAGGDDTGWEQYF.

Here the CDR3 reads CASSQHNIGGGATNRPQYEQYF. The V gene is TRBV4-3, the J gene TRBJ2-7; TCRdb returns TRBD2, unconfirmable since there is no DNA. Germline V gene data show CDR1 as LGHNA and CDR2 as YSLEER. The length of the CDR3 is 22 residues.

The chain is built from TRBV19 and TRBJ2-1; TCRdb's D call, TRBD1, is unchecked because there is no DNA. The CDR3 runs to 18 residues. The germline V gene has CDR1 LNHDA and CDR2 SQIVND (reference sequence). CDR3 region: CASSPTGGSVRSYNEQFF.

The CDR3 loop is CASSQDGVGLNYEQYF. The chain couples TRBV4-1 to TRBJ2-7; TCRdb reports TRBD1, a call that lacks DNA to check it against. The CDR3 runs to 16 residues. Germline V gives CDR1 MGHRA, CDR2 YSYEKL.

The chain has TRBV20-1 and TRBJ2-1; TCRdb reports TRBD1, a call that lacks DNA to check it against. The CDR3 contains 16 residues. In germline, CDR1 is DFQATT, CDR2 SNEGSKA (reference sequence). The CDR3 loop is CSARGGDRGRGNEQFF.

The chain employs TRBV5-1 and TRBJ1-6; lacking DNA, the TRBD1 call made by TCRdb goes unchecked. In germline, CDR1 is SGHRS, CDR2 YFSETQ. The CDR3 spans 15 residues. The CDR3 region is CASSFEGTGLSPLHF.

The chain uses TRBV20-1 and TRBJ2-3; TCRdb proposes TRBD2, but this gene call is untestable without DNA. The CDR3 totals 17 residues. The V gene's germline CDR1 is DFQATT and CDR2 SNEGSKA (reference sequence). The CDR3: CSARGTSGEFFTDTQYF.

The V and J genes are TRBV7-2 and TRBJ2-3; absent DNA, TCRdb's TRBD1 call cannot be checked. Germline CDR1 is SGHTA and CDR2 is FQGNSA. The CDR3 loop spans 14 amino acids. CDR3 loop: CASSLGPLTDTQYF.

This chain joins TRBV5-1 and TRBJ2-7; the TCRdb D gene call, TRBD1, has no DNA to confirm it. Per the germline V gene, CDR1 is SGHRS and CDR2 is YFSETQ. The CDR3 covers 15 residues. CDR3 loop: CASNWVAGEQTKQYF.

CDR3 loop: CASSLWARNTGELFF. This chain connects TRBV27 to TRBJ2-2; TCRdb calls TRBD1, which cannot be checked without DNA. This CDR3 is 15 amino acids long. Germline values: CDR1 MNHEY, CDR2 SMNVEV (reference sequence).

CDR3 residues: CASSLAQIQSFQGTRGNTIYF. V usage is TRBV11-1 and J usage is TRBJ1-3; the TRBD1 assignment by TCRdb is unverifiable without DNA. Germline V gene data show CDR1 as SGHAT and CDR2 as FQDESV (reference sequence). The CDR3 runs 21 residues.

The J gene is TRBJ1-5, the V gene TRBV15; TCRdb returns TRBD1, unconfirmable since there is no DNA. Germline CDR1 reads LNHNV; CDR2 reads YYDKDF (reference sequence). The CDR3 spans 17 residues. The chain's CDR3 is CATSRGWDRVSDQPQHF.

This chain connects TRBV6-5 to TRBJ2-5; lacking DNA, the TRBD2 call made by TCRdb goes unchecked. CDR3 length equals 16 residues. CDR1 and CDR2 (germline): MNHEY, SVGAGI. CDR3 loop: CASSFGTSGGQETQYF.

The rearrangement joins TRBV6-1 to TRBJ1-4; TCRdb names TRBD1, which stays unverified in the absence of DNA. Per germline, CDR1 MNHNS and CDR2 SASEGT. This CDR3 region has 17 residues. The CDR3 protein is CASRKRDRGDRSEKLFF.

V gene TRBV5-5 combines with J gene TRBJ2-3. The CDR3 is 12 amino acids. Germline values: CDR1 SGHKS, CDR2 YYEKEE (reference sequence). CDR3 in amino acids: CASSPRADTQYF. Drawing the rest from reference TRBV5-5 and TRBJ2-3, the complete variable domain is DAGVTQSPTHLIKTRGQQVTLRCSPISGHKSVSWYQQVLGQGPQFIFQYYEKEERGRGNFPDRFSARQFPNYSSELNVNALLLGDSALYLCASSPRADTQYFGPGTRLTVL.